The 30 T cell receptor beta chains listed next were all sequenced from one sample in a study of human T cells and chemical hapten exposure. TCRdb fed the RACE reads into MiXCR, producing one record per CDR3 protein. This sample has over 55,000 distinct CDR3 sequences; roughly a tenth occur once, and the top ten carry nearly 10%. Time point: pre-sensitization, week 0. As to treatment: therapeutic diphenylcyclopropenone sensitization with weekly scalp DPC. This specimen consisted of whole blood, obtained in connection with sensitization to the hapten diphenylcyclopropenone (DPC). These receptors were obtained from a man aged 40-55 years with alopecia areata. Some clones in this sample may be carry-over from other donors' samples.

V and J are TRBV28 and TRBJ2-5; TRBD1 or TRBD2 may be the D gene (6 bases each). V lost 3 bases and J lost 3, with 8 bases in between. The CDR3 covers 13 residues. Germline CDR1 reads MDHEN; CDR2 reads SYDVKM. Here the CDR3 reads CASSLGGKETQYF. DNA of the CDR3: TGTGCCAGCAGTTTGGGGGGCAAAGAGACCCAGTACTTC.

This clonotype was picked up a small number of times. This chain connects TRBV3-1 to TRBJ1-1; D remains ambiguous. Per germline, CDR1 LGHDT and CDR2 YNNKEL (reference sequence). CDR3 size: 12 residues. V was cut by 11 bases and J by 1 base, with 11 bases left in between. CDR3 in amino acids: CASARQNTEAFF. DNA of the CDR3: TGTGCCTCAGCCCGGCAGAACACTGAAGCTTTCTTT. Looking up the rest from reference TRBV3-1 and TRBJ1-1 gives the full variable domain: DTAVSQTPKYLVTQMGNDKSIKCEQNLGHDTMYWYKQDSKKFLKIMFSYNNKELIINETVPNRFSPKSPDKAHLNLHINSLELGDSAVYFCASARQNTEAFFGQGTRLTVV.

CDR3 sequence (DNA): TGTGCCAGCAGTTTACCCCAGACAGCCGATGGCTACACCTTC. Translating it yields CASSLPQTADGYTF. This rearrangement joins TRBV28 to TRBJ1-2; tentative D call: TRBD1 (5 bases). The CDR3 totals 14 residues. V was trimmed by 2 bases and J by 6 bases, leaving 13 bases between them. Germline V gives CDR1 MDHEN, CDR2 SYDVKM.

This clonotype was recorded at least ten times. The chain employs TRBV6-5 and TRBJ1-1; weak D call: TRBD1 (6 bases). CDR1 is MNHEY, CDR2 SVGAGI, per germline. Trimming stripped 3 bases from V and 8 bases from J, with 16 bases between. The CDR3 runs to 14 residues. The CDR3 DNA sequence: TGTGCCAGCAGTTATACTGGGATAGACAGGGAAGCTTTCTTT. Amino acid sequence: CASSYTGIDREAFF.

The gene calls are TRBV7-6 and TRBJ2-5, with 11 bases that match TRBD2. This CDR3 comprises 15 residues. Germline CDR1 and CDR2: SGHVS and FNYEAQ. V lost 5 bases, J lost 5 bases, and 7 bases stayed unmatched. Written as DNA, the CDR3 is TGTGCCAGCAGCCCCCTAGCGGGAGGATGGGAGACCCAGTACTTC. Translating gives CASSPLAGGWETQYF.

This clonotype was found many times. The rearrangement uses TRBV20-1 and TRBJ2-1; 7 bases align to TRBD1. The CDR3 totals 14 residues. Germline V CDR1 and CDR2: DFQATT, SNEGSKA (reference sequence). J lost 2 bases, V lost 3 bases, and 4 bases had no gene match. The CDR3 DNA follows: TGCAGTGCTAGTATCCAGGGGGCCTACAATGAGCAGTTCTTC. It translates to CSASIQGAYNEQFF.

There are a few counts of this clonotype. The chain joins TRBV4-1 to TRBJ2-5; 9 bases agree with TRBD1. Trimming removed 4 bases from V and 4 bases from J; junction bases left unmatched: 10. The CDR3 is 16 residues long. CDR1 is MGHRA and CDR2 is YSYEKL in the germline V gene. The CDR3 loop is CASSLGQGVRRETQYF. In DNA, the CDR3 is TGCGCCAGCAGCCTGGGACAGGGTGTTCGCCGAGAGACCCAGTACTTC.

This clonotype was detected a few times. The chain has TRBV21-1 and TRBJ2-1; the table names TRBD1, a call not compared with the DNA. TRBV21-1 is assigned pseudogene status. This CDR3 comprises 15 residues. The CDR3 bases are TGTGCCAGCAGCAAGGGGCGCGGGTCCTACAATGAGCAGTTCTTC. Encoded protein: CASSKGRGSYNEQFF.

This clonotype was recorded at least ten times. V usage is TRBV6-1 and J usage is TRBJ2-5; 8 positions agree with TRBD2. The CDR3 contains 15 residues. Germline V gives CDR1 MNHNS, CDR2 SASEGT. V shed 6 bases, J shed 2 bases, and the junction held 8 bases outside the gene matches. The CDR3 DNA reads as TGTGCCAGCAGCCCATCTAGCGGGCCACAAGAGACCCAGTACTTC. Translating it yields CASSPSSGPQETQYF.

The rearrangement uses TRBV7-2 and TRBJ2-7; 8 nucleotides align to TRBD1. The CDR3 consists of 14 residues. The germline V gene encodes CDR1 SGHTA and CDR2 FQGNSA. Losses at the gene ends were 1 base for V and 7 bases for J; bases not matched to a gene: 6. CDR3 coding DNA: TGTGCCAGCAGCTTAGAGGACAGGGTTGAGGAGCAGTACTTC. The encoded protein is CASSLEDRVEEQYF.

This clonotype has only a few counts. J is TRBJ2-4 and V is TRBV6-2 or TRBV6-3, with D tentatively TRBD1 or TRBD2 (5 bases each). The V end was cut by 8 bases, the J end by 1 base, with 15 bases between. The CDR3 totals 15 residues. Per the germline V gene, CDR1 is MNHEY and CDR2 is SVGEGT. DNA for the CDR3: TGTGCCAGCCTGGGTTGGGACCCGGCCAAAAACATTCAGTACTTC. It yields the protein CASLGWDPAKNIQYF.

This clonotype appeared many times. The chain uses TRBV6-2 or TRBV6-3 and TRBJ2-1, with 7 bases aligning to TRBD2. J was trimmed by 11 bases and V by 8 bases; bases with no gene match: 15. CDR1 is MNHEY and CDR2 is SVGEGT in the germline V gene. The CDR3 runs 14 residues. The CDR3 DNA reads as TGTGCCAGCCGCAACGGGGGGATCAATGAGAAGCAGTTCTTC. Its protein product is CASRNGGINEKQFF.

The gene calls are TRBV28 and TRBJ2-3, with D unclear. CDR3 length: 13 amino acids. The germline V gene has CDR1 MDHEN and CDR2 SYDVKM. V was shortened by 2 bases and J by 2 bases, with 5 bases between the two germline ends. For the CDR3, the DNA is TGTGCCAGCAGTTTAGTCTTCACAGATACGCAGTATTTT. It specifies CASSLVFTDTQYF.

This clonotype is classed as medium-sized. The rearrangement joins TRBV2 to TRBJ1-6, with TRBD1 identical over 10 bases. The CDR3 runs 14 residues. V was pared by 9 bases and J by 9 bases, with 8 bases of the junction left unmatched. In germline, CDR1 is SNHLY, CDR2 FYNNEI. The CDR3 DNA reads as TGTGCCAGTGATTCCGGGACAGGGGTTTCACCCCTCCACTTT. Translated, it gives CASDSGTGVSPLHF.

This clonotype was seen more than once but under ten times. The gene calls are TRBV6-5 and TRBJ1-1, with TRBD1 as a possible D gene (6 bases). CDR1 is MNHEY, CDR2 SVGAGI, per germline. The CDR3 has 13 residues. V lost 4 bases, J lost 5 bases, and 11 bases lay in between. CDR3 region: CASSSARGTEAFF. CDR3 in DNA: TGTGCCAGCAGTTCGGCAAGGGGGACTGAAGCTTTCTTT.

This chain uses TRBV2 with TRBJ2-6, with D perhaps TRBD1 (6 bases). Trimming cost V 5 bases and J 3 bases, with 11 bases left between them. This CDR3 region has 15 residues. Germline lookup yields CDR1 SNHLY and CDR2 FYNNEI. CDR3 nucleotides: TGTGCCAGCAGTCCCACAGGGTTTGGGGCCAACGTCCTGACTTTC. Its protein product is CASSPTGFGANVLTF.

This chain links TRBV19 with TRBJ2-5; D is possibly TRBD2 (7 bases). CDR3 length equals 12 residues. V was trimmed by 4 bases and J by 10 bases, leaving 13 bases between them. The germline gives CDR1 LNHDA, CDR2 SQIVND (reference sequence). The CDR3 protein is CASSRGGEDQYF. The CDR3 DNA reads TGTGCCAGTAGTAGAGGGGGGGAGGACCAGTACTTC.

This rearrangement joins TRBV20-1 to TRBJ2-2; D is possibly TRBD2 (6 bases). Germline V gene data show CDR1 as DFQATT and CDR2 as SNEGSKA (reference sequence). Deletions cut 4 bases from V and 6 bases from J, with 18 bases between. The CDR3 totals 15 residues. CDR3 bases: TGCAGTGCTAAGGAGTCCGGGAGTGTCTCCGGGGAGCTGTTTTTT. This gives the protein CSAKESGSVSGELFF.

This clonotype was seen at least ten times. The gene calls are TRBV20-1 and TRBJ2-5, with 10 bases fitting TRBD2. The CDR3 contains 15 residues. V lost 0 bases to trimming and J lost 1 base; unmatched junction nucleotides: 2. Germline V gene data show CDR1 as DFQATT and CDR2 as SNEGSKA (reference sequence). The CDR3 loop reads CSARESGRAQETQYF. In DNA, the CDR3 is TGCAGTGCTAGAGAGAGCGGGAGGGCCCAAGAGACCCAGTACTTC.

This clonotype was seen at least ten times. The rearrangement joins TRBV6-5 to TRBJ1-6; TRBD1 might be the D (6 bases). The CDR3 spans 12 residues. Germline V gene data show CDR1 as MNHEY and CDR2 as SVGAGI. V lost 0 bases, J lost 13 bases, and 7 bases lay in between. The CDR3 DNA reads TGTGCCAGCAGTTACTCGGGGGCCCCCCTCCACTTT. Translation gives CASSYSGAPLHF.

This clonotype was seen only a few times. The chain joins TRBV12-3 or TRBV12-4 to TRBJ1-1; 7 nucleotides agree with TRBD1. V dropped 3 bases and J dropped 8; count of bases not matched to a gene: 9. The CDR3 is 14 residues long. The CDR3 protein is CASSLVRDRTEAFF. CDR3 nucleotides: TGTGCCAGCAGTTTGGTGAGGGACAGAACCGAAGCTTTCTTT.

This clonotype was recorded a few times. This chain links TRBV19 with TRBJ2-3; TRBD1 matches at 7 bases. Germline loops: CDR1 LNHDA, CDR2 SQIVND (reference sequence). This CDR3 is 13 amino acids long. V was pared by 3 bases and J by 7 bases, with 4 bases of the junction left unmatched. CDR3 sequence reads: CASSMTGSYTQYF. CDR3 DNA sequence: TGTGCCAGTAGTATGACAGGGTCCTATACGCAGTATTTT.

The V gene is TRBV4-3, the J gene TRBJ1-1; maybe TRBD1 (5 bases). Germline V gives CDR1 LGHNA, CDR2 YSLEER. The ends were cut back, 0 bases at V and 7 bases at J, with 9 bases in the middle. CDR3 length equals 13 residues. Written as DNA, the CDR3 is TGCGCCAGCAGCCAAGATAATAGGGGTGAAGCTTTCTTT. Protein: CASSQDNRGEAFF.

This chain connects TRBV12-3 or TRBV12-4 to TRBJ1-5; D possibly corresponds to TRBD1 (5 bases). The CDR3 totals 16 residues. Between the trimmed V and J ends, which lost 2 bases and 2 bases, there was a span of 13 bases. The CDR3 sequence: CASSLYKGLGNQPQHF. The CDR3 DNA follows: TGTGCCAGCAGTTTATACAAGGGGCTAGGCAATCAGCCCCAGCATTTT.

The chain carries TRBV11-1 and TRBJ2-7; 9 positions agree with TRBD1. Unmatched junction bases numbered 11, after V lost 8 bases and J lost 3 bases. CDR3 size: 15 residues. Germline CDR1 reads SGHAT; CDR2 reads FQDESV (reference sequence). CDR3 in amino acids: CASCSPPGQGYEQYF. In DNA, the CDR3 is TGTGCCAGCTGCTCGCCACCGGGACAGGGCTACGAGCAGTACTTC.

There are many counts of this clonotype. This rearrangement joins TRBV20-1 to TRBJ1-6, with 10 bases aligning to TRBD1. The CDR3 is 17 residues long. Germline V CDR1 and CDR2: DFQATT, SNEGSKA (reference sequence). After removal of 0 bases from V and 7 bases from J, the junction contained 9 bases not matched to a gene. CDR3 nucleotide sequence: TGCAGTGCTAGAGACCGGGCGAGGACAGGGGGGAATTCACCCCTCCACTTT. Amino acids: CSARDRARTGGNSPLHF.

This clonotype has more than one count but fewer than ten. V gene TRBV19 combines with J gene TRBJ2-3; 7 nucleotides align to TRBD2. Trimming cost V 7 bases and J 1 base; bases outside gene matches: 14. Per germline, CDR1 LNHDA and CDR2 SQIVND (reference sequence). The CDR3 is made up of 17 amino acids. As DNA, the CDR3 is TGTGCCAGTACCAAAACCGTGGGGGGGTTCGGCACAGATACGCAGTATTTT. Its protein product is CASTKTVGGFGTDTQYF.

The chain carries TRBV27 and TRBJ2-7; D unclear. CDR3 length: 12 residues. Deletions cut 4 bases from V and 4 bases from J, with 8 bases between. In germline, CDR1 is MNHEY, CDR2 SMNVEV (reference sequence). CDR3: CASSSTVYEQYF. CDR3 in DNA: TGTGCCAGCAGTTCGACGGTGTACGAGCAGTACTTC.

This clonotype was observed a handful of times. This rearrangement joins TRBV19 to TRBJ1-1, with D perhaps matching TRBD1 (5 bases). Germline CDR1 LNHDA, CDR2 SQIVND (reference sequence). V was clipped by 3 bases and J by 3 bases, with 8 bases between them. There are 13 residues in the CDR3. The DNA for the CDR3 is TGTGCCAGTAGTATCCGAGGGGACACTGAAGCTTTCTTT. As protein: CASSIRGDTEAFF.

This clonotype has at least ten counts. In DNA form, the CDR3 reads TGTGCCAGCAGAGAACGGGTGATTAGTCCCTACAATGAGCAGTTCTTC. Translated: CASRERVISPYNEQFF. The rearrangement joins TRBV6-2 or TRBV6-3 to TRBJ2-1; D unclear. Germline CDR1 reads MNHEY; CDR2 reads SVGEGT. This CDR3 has 16 amino acids. The ends were cut back, 6 bases at V and 2 bases at J, with 17 bases in the middle.